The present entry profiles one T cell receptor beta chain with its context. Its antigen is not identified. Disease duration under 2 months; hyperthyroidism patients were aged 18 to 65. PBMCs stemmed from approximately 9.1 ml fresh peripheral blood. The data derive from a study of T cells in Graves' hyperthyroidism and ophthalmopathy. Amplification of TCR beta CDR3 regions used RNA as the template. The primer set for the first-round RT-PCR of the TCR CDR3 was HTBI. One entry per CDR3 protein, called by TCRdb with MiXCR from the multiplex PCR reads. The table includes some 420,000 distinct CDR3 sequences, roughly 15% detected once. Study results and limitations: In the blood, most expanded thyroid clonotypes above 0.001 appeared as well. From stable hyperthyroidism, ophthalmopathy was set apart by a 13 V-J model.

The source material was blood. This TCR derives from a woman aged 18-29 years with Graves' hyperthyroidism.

CDR3 DNA: TGTGCCAGCAGCCACGTTACAGAGAACACTGAAGCTTTCTTT. This sequence encodes CASSHVTENTEAFF. This chain joins TRBV7-2 and TRBJ1-1; D uncertain. Trimming pared 5 bases from V and 1 base from J, leaving 11 bases between. Germline CDR1 and CDR2: SGHTA and FQGNSA. The CDR3 has 14 residues.